This T cell receptor beta chain derives from a study of human T cells and chemical hapten exposure. Study overall: Patients had diphenylcyclopropenone applied to the scalp weekly throughout the approximately 24-week study.

This clonotype was counted many times. This CDR3 comprises 15 residues. The germline CDR1 and CDR2 sequences are DFQATT and SNEGSKA (reference sequence). Trimming took off 3 bases at V and 4 bases at J, with 16 bases between the two ends. The time point is: patch test 1, 2 weeks after DPC sensitization. The treatment here: therapeutic diphenylcyclopropenone sensitization with weekly scalp DPC. Original data processing: Sample-level TCR yields exhibited a median of around 93,000, with a range of roughly 20,000 to 750,000. TCRdb recomputed calls from the RACE reads with MiXCR, one row per CDR3 protein. TCRdb, not the authors, supplied the V and J calls. The data show around 77,000 distinct CDR3 sequences, with around 10% seen just once and 3% to 4% held by the top ten.

The V gene is TRBV20-1, the J gene TRBJ2-1; tentatively, D is TRBD2 (7 bases). This material consisted of whole blood, taken in connection with sensitization to the hapten diphenylcyclopropenone (DPC). The TCR originated in a woman between 40 and 50 years old with alopecia areata. Some clones in this sample may be carry-over from other donors' samples. The CDR3 region is CSASRGGAIYNEQFF. Here the CDR3 DNA reads TGCAGTGCTAGTCGTGGGGGGGCGATTTACAATGAGCAGTTCTTC.